A selection of T cell receptor beta chains follows, all from one sample in a study of OX40 agonist ivuxolimab in advanced cancers. Libraries were prepared by immunoSEQ multiplex PCR; TCRdb keeps only in-frame clonotypes and omits some of them. This table has 75,000 to 100,000 clones, over 90% appearing once. Sequenced material: CD4+ or CD8+ T cells sorted from blood, taken in a trial of the OX40 agonist ivuxolimab. These receptors were obtained from an adult with an advanced solid tumor such as melanoma, head and neck, liver or kidney cancer. Both conserved end residues are part of each CDR3. Each record gives: J gene, V gene, CDR3 protein.

>TRBJ2-5|TRBV30
CAWSVGARETQYF
>TRBJ1-6|TRBV2
CASSAQAVSPLHF
>TRBJ1-4|TRBV6-6
CASSTVSNEKLFF
>TRBJ2-1|TRBV1
CTSSHTGTSAYNEQFF
>TRBJ2-1|TRBV9
CASTPYPIAGGVNEQFF
>TRBJ1-4|TRBV29-1
CSGEINEKLFF
>TRBJ2-3|TRBV2
CASSVWGTDTQYF
>TRBJ1-1|TRBV5-1
CASSAPGTRQTEAFF
>TRBJ2-5|TRBV9
CASSEVAGYQETQYF
>TRBJ2-3|TRBV11-2
CASSLGGSVTSTDTQYF
>TRBJ2-7|TRBV6-5
CASSYFGQGLVEQYF
>TRBJ1-1|TRBV7-9
CASSFFWGSGTEAFF
>TRBJ2-7|TRBV7-2
CASSSMTGSSEQYF
>TRBJ2-5|TRBV25-1
CASSETGRSYQETQYF
>TRBJ2-7|TRBV5-4
CASSNTGLYEQYF
>TRBJ2-6|TRBV9
CASSSLAGGLGANVLTF
>TRBJ1-1|TRBV19
CASSMRAEMTEAFF
>TRBJ1-1|TRBV7-9
CASSLEGDTEAFF
>TRBJ1-1|TRBV28
CAIKSGQVGFRGDEAFF
>TRBJ2-1|TRBV2
CASSGDSPVYNEQFF
>TRBJ2-3|TRBV5-4
CASSLDSATDTQYF
>TRBJ1-1|TRBV6-1
CASSEGPFFLRAFF